The source of this TCR beta chain is a study of blood T cells in healthy people across ages (dated by TCRdb to 2014 to 2015). Some background on the complete study: In model experiments, template switching captured about one uniquely barcoded TCR beta cDNA molecule for every two T cells. Using deep sequencing normalized with unique cDNA molecular identifiers, the study measured how TCR beta repertoire diversity changes with age. The donors were split into four age groups: young (average 16 years), middle-aged (more than 35), aged (approximately 59) and long-lived (approximately 80). To avoid experimental bias, donors of different ages were distributed randomly across sequencing lanes. Using the same blood draw, the study looked at two additional independent replicas of 1 million unique cDNA reads for two donors, one aged 18 to 30 and the other aged 80 or older.

As to this clonotype: Its antigen is unknown. Nothing much larger sits one base from this clone, and base qualities are not available.

What the study reported, not specific to this receptor: Estimates of total diversity based on one million sequenced T cells were regarded as lower bounds and as underestimates. Because profiling used bulk unsorted PBMCs, naive and antigen-experienced compartments could not be compared conclusively. Because the CMV infection status of the donors was unknown, age-related changes in expanded clonotypes may potentially have been confounded. Compared with the aged group, the long-lived group had more naive CD4+ T cells, fewer expanded clones and increased TCR diversity, a pattern suggesting age selection. The percentage of naive T cells measured by flow cytometry correlated strongly with observed TCR beta diversity. Observed TCR beta diversity per million T cells fell roughly linearly with age, and a significant reduction was already apparent by age around 44.

Counted from cysteine to phenylalanine, this CDR3 has 15 amino acids. The CDR3 DNA has 45 bases and is translated from base 1. The germline V gene (reference sequence) supplies CDR1 LGHDT and CDR2 YNNKEL. The V and J ends are trimmed by 2 bases and 13 bases, leaving 21 bases between them. Library creation used 5' RACE. Sequencing was carried out with an Illumina HiSeq 2500. A second PCR of 7 to 11 cycles was performed with a sample-barcoded 5' primer and a J-beta primer mix. A template-switch 5' adaptor carrying 12 random nucleotides introduced a unique molecular identifier onto each TCR beta cDNA molecule. At least 2.5 million CDR3-containing paired-end reads were obtained from each sample. First-strand cDNA synthesis was performed from all RNA using the Mint cDNA synthesis kit, with priming by a TRBC-specific oligonucleotide. Following uracil-DNA glycosylase treatment, all cDNA underwent a first 18-cycle PCR with the universal primers M1SS and BC2_uni_R. In the source study's methods: Each sample was normalized by randomly selecting 1 million high-quality reads, each carrying a distinct molecular identifier. Reads sharing molecular identifiers were discarded rather than binned into consensus sequences. MiTCR, set to a Q25 quality threshold and the strictest error-elimination algorithm, was used for CDR3 identification, clonotype clustering and error correction. A nonparametric unseen species model with Euler transformation was used to estimate lower-bound total TCR beta diversity. TCRdb handled the public reads itself, with Q25 trimming in fastp and clone calling in MiXCR, and kept productive beta chains. A single entry per CDR3 protein holds the most common genes and DNA from its merged rows. The V and J calls follow TCRdb's processing rather than the paper's. For this sample the table gives about 2 million distinct CDR3 sequences, of which about 49% were detected only once. The biggest ten clones account for around 2.1% of the sample.

The donors were around 39 Caucasian individuals from Russia, aged roughly 6 to 90 years, who were systemically healthy. Each donor gave approximately 9.3 milliliters of peripheral blood, collected into EDTA-treated Vacutainer tubes. Ficoll-Paque density-gradient centrifugation was used to isolate PBMCs, with at least 6.5 million per sample. Total RNA, at least 5 micrograms per sample, was extracted from PBMCs with Trizol reagent. Naive CD45RAhigh/CD27high T cell percentages were measured by flow cytometry on a PBMC aliquot from every donor. The clonotype was recovered from a woman between 40 and 50 years old in good health. The sequencing input was blood. The V and J segments used are TRBV3-1 and TRBJ2-4; TRBD2 is perhaps the D gene, given 5 matching bases. The CDR3 amino acid sequence is: CASSQLADSYNEQYF. The DNA reads as follows: TGTGCCAGCAGCCAACTAGCCGACTCCTACAATGAGCAGTACTTC.